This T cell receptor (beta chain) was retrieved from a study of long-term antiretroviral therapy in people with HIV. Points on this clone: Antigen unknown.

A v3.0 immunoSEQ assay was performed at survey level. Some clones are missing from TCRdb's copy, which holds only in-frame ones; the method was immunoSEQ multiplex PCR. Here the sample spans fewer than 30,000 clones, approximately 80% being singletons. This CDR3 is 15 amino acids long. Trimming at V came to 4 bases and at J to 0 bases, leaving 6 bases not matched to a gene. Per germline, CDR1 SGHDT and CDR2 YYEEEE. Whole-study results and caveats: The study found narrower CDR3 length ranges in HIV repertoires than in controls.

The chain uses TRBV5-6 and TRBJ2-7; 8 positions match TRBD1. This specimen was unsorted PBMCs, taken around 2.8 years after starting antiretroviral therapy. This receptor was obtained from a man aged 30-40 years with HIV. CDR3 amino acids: CASSPGQVFSYEQYF. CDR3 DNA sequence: TGTGCCAGCAGCCCGGGACAGGTTTTCTCCTACGAGCAGTACTTC.